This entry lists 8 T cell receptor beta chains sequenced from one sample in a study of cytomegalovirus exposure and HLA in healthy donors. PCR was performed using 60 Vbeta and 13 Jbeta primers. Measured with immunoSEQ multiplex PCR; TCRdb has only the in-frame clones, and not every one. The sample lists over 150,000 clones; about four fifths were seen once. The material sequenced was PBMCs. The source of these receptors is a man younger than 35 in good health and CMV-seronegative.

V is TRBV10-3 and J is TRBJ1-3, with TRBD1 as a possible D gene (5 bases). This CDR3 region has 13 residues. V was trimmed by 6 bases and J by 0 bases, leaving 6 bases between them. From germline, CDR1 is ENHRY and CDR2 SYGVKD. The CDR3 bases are TGTGCCATCAGGACAGTCTCTGGAAACACCATATATTTT. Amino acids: CAIRTVSGNTIYF.

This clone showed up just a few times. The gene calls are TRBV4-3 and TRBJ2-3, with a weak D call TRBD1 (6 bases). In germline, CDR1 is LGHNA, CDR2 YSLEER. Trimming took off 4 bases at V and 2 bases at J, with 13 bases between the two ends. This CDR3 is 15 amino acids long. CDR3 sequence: CASSLGQPDTDTQYF. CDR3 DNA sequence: TGCGCCAGCAGCCTAGGACAGCCCGACACAGATACGCAGTATTTT.

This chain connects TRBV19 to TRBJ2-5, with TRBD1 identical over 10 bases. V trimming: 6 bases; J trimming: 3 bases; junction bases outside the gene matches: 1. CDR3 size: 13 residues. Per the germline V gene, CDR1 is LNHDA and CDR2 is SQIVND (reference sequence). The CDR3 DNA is TGTGCCAGTAGCGGACAGGGGGAAGAGACCCAGTACTTC. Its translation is CASSGQGEETQYF.

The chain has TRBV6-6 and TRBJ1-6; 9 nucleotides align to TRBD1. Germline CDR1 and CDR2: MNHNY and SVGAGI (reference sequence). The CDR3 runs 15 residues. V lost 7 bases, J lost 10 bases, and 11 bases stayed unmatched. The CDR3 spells CASTTDRGTGSPLHF. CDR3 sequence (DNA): TGTGCCAGCACTACGGACAGGGGCACTGGGTCACCCCTCCACTTT.

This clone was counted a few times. The chain's CDR3 is CASSLVGPWEAFF. CDR3 bases: TGTGCCAGCAGCTTAGTAGGCCCCTGGGAGGCTTTCTTT. The rearrangement uses TRBV11-2 and TRBJ1-1; the D is unclear. Germline values: CDR1 SGHAT, CDR2 FQNNGV. Trimming cost V 1 base and J 11 bases, with 14 bases left between them. The CDR3 has 13 amino acids.

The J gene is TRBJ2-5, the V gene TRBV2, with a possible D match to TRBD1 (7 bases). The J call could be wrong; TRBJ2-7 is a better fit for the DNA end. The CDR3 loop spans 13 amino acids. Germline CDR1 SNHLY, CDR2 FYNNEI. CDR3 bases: TGTGCCAGCAGCACAGGGGAGGCTTACGAGCAGTACTTC. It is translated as CASSTGEAYEQYF.

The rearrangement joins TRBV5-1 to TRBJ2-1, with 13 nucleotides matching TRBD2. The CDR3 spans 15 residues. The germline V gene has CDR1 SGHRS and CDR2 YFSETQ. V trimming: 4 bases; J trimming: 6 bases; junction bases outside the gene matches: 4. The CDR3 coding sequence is TGCGCCAGCAGCCCCGGGACTAGCGGGGCCAATGAGCAGTTCTTC. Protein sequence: CASSPGTSGANEQFF.

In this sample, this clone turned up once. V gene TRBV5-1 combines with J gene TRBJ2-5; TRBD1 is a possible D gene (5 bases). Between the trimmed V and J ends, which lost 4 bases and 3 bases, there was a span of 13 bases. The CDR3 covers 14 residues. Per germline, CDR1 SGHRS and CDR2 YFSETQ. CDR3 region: CASSPSTVEETQYF. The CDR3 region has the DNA TGCGCCAGCAGCCCGTCGACAGTGGAAGAGACCCAGTACTTC. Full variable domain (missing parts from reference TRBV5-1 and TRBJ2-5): KAGVTQTPRYLIKTRGQQVTLSCSPISGHRSVSWYQQTPGQGLQFLFEYFSETQRNKGNFPGRFSGRQFSNSRSEMNVSTLELGDSALYLCASSPSTVEETQYFGPGTRLLVL.